The clone carrying this T cell receptor beta chain was found many times. CDR1 and CDR2 (germline): DFQATT, SNEGSKA (reference sequence). The CDR3 consists of 12 residues. V was trimmed by 0 bases and J by 3 bases, leaving 6 bases between them. The sample originates from a study of CD8 T cells in ankylosing spondylitis. MiXCR was run by TCRdb on the 5' RACE reads, yielding one entry per CDR3 protein. Among about 92,000 distinct CDR3 sequences, 8.5% to 9% were seen once, and the ten largest hold 5.1%. This receptor was taken from a male donor with ankylosing spondylitis or in good health (not recorded which). The chain combines TRBV20-1 with TRBJ2-7; a possible D gene is TRBD1 (5 bases). Source material: blood, either unsorted or a sorted T cell fraction (not recorded which). CDR3 in DNA: TGCAGTGCTAGAGAAGACAGCTACGAGCAGTACTTC. This encodes CSAREDSYEQYF.